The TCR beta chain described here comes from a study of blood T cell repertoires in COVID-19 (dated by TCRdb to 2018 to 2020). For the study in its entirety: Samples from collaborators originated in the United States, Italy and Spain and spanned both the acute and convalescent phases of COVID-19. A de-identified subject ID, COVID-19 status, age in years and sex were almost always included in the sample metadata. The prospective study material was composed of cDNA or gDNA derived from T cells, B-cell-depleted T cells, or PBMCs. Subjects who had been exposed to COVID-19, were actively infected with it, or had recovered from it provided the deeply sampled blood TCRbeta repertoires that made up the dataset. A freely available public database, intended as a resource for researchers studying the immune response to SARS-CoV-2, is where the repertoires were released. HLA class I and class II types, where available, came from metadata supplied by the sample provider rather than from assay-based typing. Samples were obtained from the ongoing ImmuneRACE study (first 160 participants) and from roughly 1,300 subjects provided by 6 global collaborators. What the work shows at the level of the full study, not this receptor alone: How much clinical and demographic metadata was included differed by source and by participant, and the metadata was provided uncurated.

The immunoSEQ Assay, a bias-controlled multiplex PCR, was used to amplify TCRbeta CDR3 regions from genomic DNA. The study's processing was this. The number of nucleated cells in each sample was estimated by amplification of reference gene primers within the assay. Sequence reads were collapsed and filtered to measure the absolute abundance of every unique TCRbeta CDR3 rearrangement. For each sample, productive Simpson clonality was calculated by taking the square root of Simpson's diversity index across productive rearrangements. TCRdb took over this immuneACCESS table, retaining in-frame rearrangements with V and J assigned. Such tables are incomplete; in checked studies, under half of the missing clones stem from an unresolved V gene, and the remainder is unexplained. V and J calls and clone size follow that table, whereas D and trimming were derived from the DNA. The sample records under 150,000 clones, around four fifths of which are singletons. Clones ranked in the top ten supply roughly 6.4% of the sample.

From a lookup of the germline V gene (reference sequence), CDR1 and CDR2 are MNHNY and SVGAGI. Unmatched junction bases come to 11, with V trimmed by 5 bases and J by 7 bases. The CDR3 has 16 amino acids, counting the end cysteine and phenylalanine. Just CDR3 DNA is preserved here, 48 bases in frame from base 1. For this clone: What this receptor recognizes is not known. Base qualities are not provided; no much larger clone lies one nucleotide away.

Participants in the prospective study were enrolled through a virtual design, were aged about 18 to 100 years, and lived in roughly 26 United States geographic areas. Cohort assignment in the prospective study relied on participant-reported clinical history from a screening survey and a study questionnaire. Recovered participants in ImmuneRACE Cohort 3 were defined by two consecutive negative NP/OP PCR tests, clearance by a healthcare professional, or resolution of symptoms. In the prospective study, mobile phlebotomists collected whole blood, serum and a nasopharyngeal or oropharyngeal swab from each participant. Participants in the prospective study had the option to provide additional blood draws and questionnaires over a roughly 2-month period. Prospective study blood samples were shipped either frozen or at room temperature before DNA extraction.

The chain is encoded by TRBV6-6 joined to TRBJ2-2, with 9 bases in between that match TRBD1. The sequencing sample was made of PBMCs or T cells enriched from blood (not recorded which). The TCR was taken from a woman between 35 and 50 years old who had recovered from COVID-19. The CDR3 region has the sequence CASSLPGTGQNGELFF. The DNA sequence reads TGTGCCAGCAGTCTCCCCGGGACAGGGCAGAACGGGGAGCTGTTTTTT.